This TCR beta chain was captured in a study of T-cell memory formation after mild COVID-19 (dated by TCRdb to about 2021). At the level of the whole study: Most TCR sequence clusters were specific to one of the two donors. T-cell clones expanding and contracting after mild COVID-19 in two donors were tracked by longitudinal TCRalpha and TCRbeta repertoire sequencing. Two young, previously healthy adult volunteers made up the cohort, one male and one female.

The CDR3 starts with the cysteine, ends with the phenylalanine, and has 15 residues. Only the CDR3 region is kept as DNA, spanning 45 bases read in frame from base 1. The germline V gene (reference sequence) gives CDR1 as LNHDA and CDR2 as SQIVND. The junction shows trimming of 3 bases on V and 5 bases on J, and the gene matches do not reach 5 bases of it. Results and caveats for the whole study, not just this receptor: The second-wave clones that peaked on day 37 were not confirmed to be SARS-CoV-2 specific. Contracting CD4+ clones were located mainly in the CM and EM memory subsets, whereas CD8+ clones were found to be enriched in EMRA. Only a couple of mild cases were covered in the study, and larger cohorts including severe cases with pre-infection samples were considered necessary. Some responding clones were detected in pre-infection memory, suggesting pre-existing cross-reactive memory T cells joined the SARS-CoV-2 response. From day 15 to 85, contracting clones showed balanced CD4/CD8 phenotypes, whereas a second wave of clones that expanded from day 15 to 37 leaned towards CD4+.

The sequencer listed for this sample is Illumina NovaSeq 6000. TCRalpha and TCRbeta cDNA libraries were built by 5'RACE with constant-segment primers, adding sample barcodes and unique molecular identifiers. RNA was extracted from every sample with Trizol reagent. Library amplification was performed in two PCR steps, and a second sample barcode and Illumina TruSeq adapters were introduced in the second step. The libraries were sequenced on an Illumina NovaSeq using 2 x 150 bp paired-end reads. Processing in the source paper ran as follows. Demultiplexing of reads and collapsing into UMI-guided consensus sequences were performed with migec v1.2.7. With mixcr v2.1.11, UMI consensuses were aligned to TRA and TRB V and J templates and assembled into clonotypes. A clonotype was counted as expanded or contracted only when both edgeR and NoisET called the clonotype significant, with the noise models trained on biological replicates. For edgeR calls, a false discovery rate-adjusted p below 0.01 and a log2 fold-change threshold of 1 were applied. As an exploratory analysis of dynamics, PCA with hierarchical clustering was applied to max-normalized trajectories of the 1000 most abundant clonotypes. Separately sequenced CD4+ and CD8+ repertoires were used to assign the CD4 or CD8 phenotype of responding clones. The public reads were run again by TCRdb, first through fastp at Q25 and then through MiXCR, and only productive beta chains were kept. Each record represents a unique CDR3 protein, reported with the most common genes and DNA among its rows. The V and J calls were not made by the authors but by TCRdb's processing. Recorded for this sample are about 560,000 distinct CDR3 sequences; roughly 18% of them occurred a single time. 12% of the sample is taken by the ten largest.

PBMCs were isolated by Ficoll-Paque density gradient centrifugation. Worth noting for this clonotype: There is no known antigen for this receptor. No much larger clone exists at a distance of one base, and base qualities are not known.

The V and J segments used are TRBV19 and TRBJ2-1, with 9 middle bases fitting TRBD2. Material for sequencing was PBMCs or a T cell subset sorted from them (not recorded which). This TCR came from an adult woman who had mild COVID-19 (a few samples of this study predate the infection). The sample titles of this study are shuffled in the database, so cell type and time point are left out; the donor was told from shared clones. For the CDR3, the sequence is CASSIRLAADNEQFF. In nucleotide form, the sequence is TGTGCCAGTAGTATCCGACTAGCGGCTGACAATGAGCAGTTCTTC.